This paragraph reports one TCR beta chain. RNA amounts of about 0.5 to 1 ug underwent reverse transcription with random hexamers. From the immunoSEQ multiplex PCR reads, TCRdb called clonotypes with MiXCR, one entry per CDR3 protein. Among roughly 190,000 distinct CDR3 sequences listed, roughly nine tenths were seen once. The sample comes from a study of CD8 T cells in Susac syndrome. Overall study context: When blood was drawn, the patients with Susac syndrome were therapy-naive, on corticosteroids, or on intravenous immunoglobulin alone.

Patients having Susac syndrome satisfied recently defined diagnostic criteria for definite or probable disease. Sequencing was performed on CD4+ T cells from PBMCs. The clonotype comes from a human donor with Susac syndrome.

This CDR3 reads CATLRGNEQFF. The CDR3 DNA sequence: TGTGCCACCCTCCGGGGTAATGAGCAGTTCTTC. The rearrangement joins TRBV18 to TRBJ2-1, with a tentative D call TRBD2 (5 bases). The V gene lost 10 bases and the J gene lost 7 bases, with 11 bases spanning the gap. The CDR3 sequence is 11 residues long. CDR1 and CDR2 from the germline V gene are KGHSH and LQKENI.